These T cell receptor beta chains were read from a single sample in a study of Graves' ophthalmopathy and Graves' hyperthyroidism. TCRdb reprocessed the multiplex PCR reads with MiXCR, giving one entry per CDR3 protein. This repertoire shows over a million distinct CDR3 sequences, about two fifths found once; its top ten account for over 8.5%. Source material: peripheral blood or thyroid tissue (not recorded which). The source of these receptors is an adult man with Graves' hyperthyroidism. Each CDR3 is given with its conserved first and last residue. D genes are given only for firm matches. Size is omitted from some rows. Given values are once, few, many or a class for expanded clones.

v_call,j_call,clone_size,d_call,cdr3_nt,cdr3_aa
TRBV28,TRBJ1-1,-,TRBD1,TGTGCCAGCCAAGGTTCAGGGGGCTATGAAGCTTTCTTT,CASQGSGGYEAFF
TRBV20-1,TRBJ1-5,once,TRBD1,TGCAGTGCAGCGGGACAGGGCGACCAGCCCCAGCATTTT,CSAAGQGDQPQHF
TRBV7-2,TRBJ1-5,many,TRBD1,TGTGCCAGCAGCCTCGGGACAGGGTTAAATCAGCCCCAGCATTTT,CASSLGTGLNQPQHF
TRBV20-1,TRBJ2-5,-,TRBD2,TGCAGTGCTAGAGGCGCGGGAGGGCCTGGGGAGACCCAGTACTTC,CSARGAGGPGETQYF
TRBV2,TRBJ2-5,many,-,TGTGCCAGCAACGGCTTCAAAAAAGAGACCCAGTACTTC,CASNGFKKETQYF
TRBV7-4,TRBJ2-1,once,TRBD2,TGTGCCAGCAGCTTAGGGGGAGGGGACAATGAGCAGTTCTTC,CASSLGGGDNEQFF
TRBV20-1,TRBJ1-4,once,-,TGCAGTGCCATTCCGGGGGTGGGGTCGACTAATGAAAAACTGTTTTTT,CSAIPGVGSTNEKLFF
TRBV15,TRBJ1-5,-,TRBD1,TGTGCCACCAGCAGACCCCACAGGGGGCGGCGGGAGACCCAGCATTTT,CATSRPHRGRRETQHF
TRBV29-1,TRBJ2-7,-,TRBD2,TGCAGCGTTGAAGGGGCGGGAGTAACCTACGAGCAGTACTTC,CSVEGAGVTYEQYF
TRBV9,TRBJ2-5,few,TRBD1,TGTGCCAGCAGCGCGGGACAGGGGTGGGAGACCCAGTACTTC,CASSAGQGWETQYF
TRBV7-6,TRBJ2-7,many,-,TGTGCCAGCAGCACCCGGACCGATTTGGAGCAGTACTTC,CASSTRTDLEQYF
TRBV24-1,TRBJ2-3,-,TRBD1,TGTGCCACCAGTCGTGCGACAGGGGGTAGCACAGATACGCAGTATTTT,CATSRATGGSTDTQYF
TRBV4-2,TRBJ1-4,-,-,TGTGCCAGCAGCCAAGATGGGGGGGAAGAAAAACTGTTTTTT,CASSQDGGEEKLFF
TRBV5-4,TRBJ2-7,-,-,TGTGCCAGCAGCTTGCCCCCAGGGGAGGGCGAGCAGTACTTC,CASSLPPGEGEQYF
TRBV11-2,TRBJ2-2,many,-,TGTGCCAGCAGCCGCCTCGAGGGGGGCATCGGGGAGCTGTTTTTT,CASSRLEGGIGELFF
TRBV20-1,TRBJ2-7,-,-,TGCAGTGCGCCCACCCCCACGGACATCGACTACGAGCAGTACTTC,CSAPTPTDIDYEQYF
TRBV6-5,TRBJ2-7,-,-,TGTGCCAGCAGGACGGAGCAGAGGGCCTACGAGCAGTACTTC,CASRTEQRAYEQYF
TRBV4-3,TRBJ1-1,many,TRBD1,TGCGCCAGCAGCCAAGCGGACAGGGGGAACACTGAAGCTTTCTTT,CASSQADRGNTEAFF
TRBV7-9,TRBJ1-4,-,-,TGTGCCAGCAGCTCGGATGCCGATGAAAAACTGTTTTTT,CASSSDADEKLFF
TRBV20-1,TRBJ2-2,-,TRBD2,TGCAGTGCTAGAGTCACGGGGGGGCCACTGTTAACGAACACCGGGGAGCTGTTTTTT,CSARVTGGPLLTNTGELFF
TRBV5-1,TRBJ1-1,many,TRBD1,TGCGCCAGCAGCTTACAGGGGCAAGGGACTGAAGCTTTCTTT,CASSLQGQGTEAFF
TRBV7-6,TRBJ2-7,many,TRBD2,TGTGCCAGCAGCGAAAGGTGGCTAGCGGGAGGCGAGCAGTACTTC,CASSERWLAGGEQYF
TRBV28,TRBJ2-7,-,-,TGTGCCAGCAGTTACCACAGGGACGAGCAGTACTTC,CASSYHRDEQYF
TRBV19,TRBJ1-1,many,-,TGTGCCAGTAGCCTGACAAGGTACATTGAAGCTTTCTTT,CASSLTRYIEAFF
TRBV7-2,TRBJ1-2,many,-,TGTGCCAGCAGCACCCGAAAAGGGGAAAACTATGGCTACACCTTC,CASSTRKGENYGYTF
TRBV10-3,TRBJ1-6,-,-,TGTGCCATCAGTGGGGGCAAGGATAATTCACCCCTCCACTTT,CAISGGKDNSPLHF
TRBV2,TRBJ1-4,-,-,TGTGCCAGCACCCTACCGAACGAAAAACTGTTTTTT,CASTLPNEKLFF
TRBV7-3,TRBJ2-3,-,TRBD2,TGTGCCAGCAGCGTATCGGGGGGGGCAGATACGCAGTATTTT,CASSVSGGADTQYF
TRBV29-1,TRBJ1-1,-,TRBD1,TGCAGCGTAAAACAGGGGACACTCGCTGAAGCTTTCTTT,CSVKQGTLAEAFF
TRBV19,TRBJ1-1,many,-,TGTGCCAGTAGACCAGCCCCTCTATACACTGAAGCTTTCTTT,CASRPAPLYTEAFF
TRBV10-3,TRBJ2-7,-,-,TGTGCCATCAGTGACCCAACGGCGGGAACCTACGAGCAGTACTTC,CAISDPTAGTYEQYF
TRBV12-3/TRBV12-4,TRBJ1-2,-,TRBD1,TGTGCCAGCGGAGAGACAGGGGGCATTTTCTATGGCTACACCTTC,CASGETGGIFYGYTF
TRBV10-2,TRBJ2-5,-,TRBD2,TGCGCCAGCACCGTAGCGGGGGGGGCAGAGACCCAGTACTTC,CASTVAGGAETQYF
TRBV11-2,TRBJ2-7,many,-,TGTGCCAGCAGCTCCCTAGGCCTGGGCGAGCAGTACTTC,CASSSLGLGEQYF
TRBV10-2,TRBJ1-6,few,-,TGCGCCAGCAAAGCAGGGCCCATCTCCTATAATTCACCCCTCCACTTT,CASKAGPISYNSPLHF
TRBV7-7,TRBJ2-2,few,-,TGTGCTAGCAGCCTTAGAGCGTCGGTCGGGGAGCTGTTTTTT,CASSLRASVGELFF
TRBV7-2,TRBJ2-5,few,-,TGTGCCAGCAGCGGGGACACGCCAGAGACCCAGTACTTC,CASSGDTPETQYF
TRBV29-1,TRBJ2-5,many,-,TGCAGCGTTGGAAGCAGGGGCGACTGGCAAGAGACCCAGTACTTC,CSVGSRGDWQETQYF
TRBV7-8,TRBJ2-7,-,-,TGTGCCAGCAGGATGGGAGGCCTAAGCTCCTACGAGCAGTACTTC,CASRMGGLSSYEQYF
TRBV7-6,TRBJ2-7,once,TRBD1,TGTGCCAGCAGCTTACCGGGACAGGGGGTCACCTACGAGCAGTACTTC,CASSLPGQGVTYEQYF